Each of the 7 T cell receptor beta chains below was sequenced from the same sample in a study of blood T cell repertoires in COVID-19. Using immunoSEQ multiplex PCR, the repertoire was profiled, and TCRdb retains in-frame clones only, with some absent. This sample yields roughly 61,000 clones, of which more than 85% are seen a single time; approximately 2.1% belongs to the top ten. Sequencing used peripheral blood. These receptors originate from a man aged 55 to 69 with acute or convalescent COVID-19.

Concerning this clone itself: Mismatch with germline at one junction end may stem from a read error. V gene TRBV30 combines with J gene TRBJ1-1; unclear D gene. The CDR3 is 14 residues long. CDR1 and CDR2 from the germline V gene are GTSNPN and SVGIG (reference sequence). CDR3 in amino acids: CVWSRRENPMKDFF. The CDR3 DNA reads TGTGTCTGGAGTAGGAGGGAGAACCCGATGAAGGATTTCTTT.

The gene calls are TRBV19 and TRBJ2-3; TRBD1 matches at 9 bases. V dropped 6 bases and J dropped 0; count of bases not matched to a gene: 13. This CDR3 has 18 amino acids. CDR1 is LNHDA, CDR2 SQIVND, per germline (reference sequence). CDR3 DNA sequence: TGTGCCAGTAGCCCGGGACAGGGAATCTCTCCTAGCACAGATACGCAGTATTTT. This encodes CASSPGQGISPSTDTQYF.

V gene TRBV5-8 combines with J gene TRBJ2-2; D is possibly TRBD2 (6 bases). The CDR3 covers 15 residues. Germline loops: CDR1 SGHTS, CDR2 YDEGEE. Trimming shortened V by 4 bases and J by 6 bases, and 16 bases separated the two germline ends. The DNA of the CDR3 is TGTGCCAGCAGCCCCCTTGAGGAGGGGTCCGGGGAGCTGTTTTTT. This sequence encodes CASSPLEEGSGELFF.

The chain couples TRBV7-3 to TRBJ2-7, with 12 bases identical to TRBD1. The CDR3 is 14 residues long. Unmatched junction bases numbered 1, after V lost 2 bases and J lost 5 bases. From germline, CDR1 is SGHTA and CDR2 FQGTGA. CDR3 nucleotide sequence: TGTGCCAGCAGCTTAGGGGACAGGGGGCACGAGCAGTACTTC. It specifies CASSLGDRGHEQYF.

This chain joins TRBV18 and TRBJ2-3; D is perhaps TRBD2 (5 bases). The germline V gene has CDR1 KGHSH and CDR2 LQKENI. V gave up 2 bases and J gave up 0 bases, with 15 bases separating them. This CDR3 has 17 residues. The CDR3 DNA reads TGTGCCAGCTCACCAGCCGCGGACTCAAAAAGCACAGATACGCAGTATTTT. It encodes CASSPAADSKSTDTQYF.

The V and J genes are TRBV13 and TRBJ2-2; 15 nucleotides line up with TRBD2. From germline, CDR1 is PRHDT and CDR2 FYEKMQ (reference sequence). V shed 4 bases, J shed 6 bases, and the junction held 18 bases outside the gene matches. The CDR3 covers 21 residues. The CDR3 DNA reads TGTGCCAGCAGCTCTGTGTTCCCGGGACTAGCGGGAGGAGAGGTGGCCGGGGAGCTGTTTTTT. It encodes CASSSVFPGLAGGEVAGELFF. Variable domain in full (rest from reference TRBV13 and TRBJ2-2): AAGVIQSPRHLIKEKRETATLKCYPIPRHDTVYWYQQGPGQDPQFLISFYEKMQSDKGSIPDRFSAQQFSDYHSELNMSSLELGDSALYFCASSSVFPGLAGGEVAGELFFGEGSRLTVL.

The chain couples TRBV4-2 to TRBJ1-1, with D tentatively TRBD1 (5 bases). Germline assignment: CDR1 LGHNA and CDR2 YNFKEQ. This CDR3 comprises 13 residues. V dropped 1 base and J dropped 6 bases, with 9 bases sitting between them. The CDR3 DNA reads TGTGCCAGCAGCCAAGTGGGGGGTGCTGAAGCTTTCTTT. The encoded protein is CASSQVGGAEAFF.